The present TCR beta chain was sequenced within a study of regulatory T cells in long-lasting Graves disease. Investigators prepared the TCR beta libraries by applying iRepertoire HTBI primers and Arm-PCR of CDR3 regions. Methods used by the authors: Gene usage covered 50 to 75 TRBV and 14 TRBJ segments. TCRdb used MiXCR to reprocess the multiplex PCR reads, holding one entry per CDR3 protein. TCRdb, rather than the study authors, made the V and J calls. The table shows about 460,000 distinct CDR3 sequences, with 20% to 25% occurring only once. The CDR3 extends over 12 amino acids. Trimming removed 3 bases from V and 6 bases from J, with 5 bases in between. The germline V gene has CDR1 LNHNV and CDR2 YYDKDF (reference sequence). Time point denoted: persistent/refractory GD, antithyroid drugs over 5 years with positive TRAb. RNA from PBMCs was the source of the TCR library. With EDTA tubes as the receptacles, 7.5 to 9.5 milliliters of peripheral blood were drawn.

Here the sequenced sample was peripheral blood mononuclear cells (PBMCs), taken when the disease was refractory, from a patient treated with antithyroid drugs. The chain recombines TRBV15 with TRBJ2-2; D remains unclear. The receptor was derived from a female donor with Graves disease. The CDR3 sequence is CATSSQAGELFF. In DNA form, the CDR3 reads TGTGCCACCAGCAGTCAGGCCGGGGAGCTGTTTTTT.